The 23 T cell receptor beta chains below were found in one sample sequenced in a study of T-cell memory formation after mild COVID-19. TCRdb reprocessed the 5' RACE reads with MiXCR, giving one entry per CDR3 protein. The sample has about 300,000 distinct CDR3 sequences, roughly 19% seen once. The sample was PBMCs or a T cell subset sorted from them (not recorded which). The receptors originated from a man younger than 30 who had mild COVID-19 (a few samples of this study predate the infection). Cell type and time point are not known.

This clonotype showed up just a few times. The CDR3 protein is CASSLWAATNEKLFF. The CDR3 DNA reads as TGTGCCAGCAGCTTGTGGGCAGCAACTAATGAAAAACTGTTTTTT. V and J are TRBV5-6 and TRBJ1-4; no definite D call. Trimming stripped 1 base from V and 0 bases from J, with 7 bases between. This CDR3 contains 15 residues. The germline gives CDR1 SGHDT, CDR2 YYEEEE.

This clonotype was observed a handful of times. The rearrangement uses TRBV6-2 or TRBV6-3 and TRBJ2-3; TRBD2 agrees at 9 bases. J lost 1 base, V lost 6 bases, and 5 bases had no gene match. Looked up from germline, CDR1 is MNHEY and CDR2 is SVGEGT. The CDR3 covers 15 residues. Here the CDR3 DNA reads TGTGCCAGCAGCGCGCGGGGGGGGCGCACAGATACGCAGTATTTT. Translation: CASSARGGRTDTQYF.

The chain is built from TRBV28 and TRBJ2-1, with 9 bases lining up with TRBD2. Germline V gene sequence: CDR1 MDHEN, CDR2 SYDVKM. The CDR3 covers 17 residues. J lost 10 bases, V lost 2 bases, and 15 bases had no gene match. CDR3 in amino acids: CASSLRPSAGGHREQFF. In nucleotides, the CDR3 is TGTGCCAGCAGTTTAAGGCCCTCGGCGGGGGGGCATAGGGAGCAGTTCTTC.

This clonotype was observed a handful of times. CDR3 DNA sequence: TGTGCCAGCAGTACCACCGGCGGCGCGGAGACCCAGTACTTC. The encoded protein is CASSTTGGAETQYF. V usage is TRBV28 and J usage is TRBJ2-5; D uncertain. V was cut by 5 bases and J by 5 bases, with 15 bases left in between. Germline-derived CDR1 and CDR2 are MDHEN and SYDVKM. CDR3 length equals 14 residues.

This clonotype appeared a few times. The J gene is TRBJ2-4, the V gene TRBV12-3 or TRBV12-4; no firm D call. The CDR3 has 16 amino acids. Trimming shortened V by 2 bases and J by 0 bases, and 11 bases separated the two germline ends. The CDR3 protein is CASSLRVGLAKNIQYF. The CDR3 DNA reads as TGTGCCAGCAGTTTAAGGGTCGGGTTAGCCAAAAACATTCAGTACTTC.

This rearrangement joins TRBV19 to TRBJ1-1, with D possibly being TRBD1 (6 bases). The CDR3 is made up of 14 amino acids. V lost 6 bases to trimming and J lost 0 bases, with 11 bases between them. Germline V CDR1 and CDR2: LNHDA, SQIVND (reference sequence). The CDR3 protein is CASRDRQLNTEAFF. In nucleotides, the CDR3 is TGTGCCAGTAGGGACAGACAATTGAACACTGAAGCTTTCTTT.

This clonotype was observed a few times. CDR3 DNA: TGTGCCAGCAGCTCCTCAGCCGGGACAGACTACGAGCAGTACGTC. The encoded protein is CASSSSAGTDYEQYV. The V call is TRBV7-3, the J call TRBJ2-7, with 7 nucleotides matching TRBD1. The CDR3 totals 15 residues. After removal of 4 bases from V and 3 bases from J, the junction contained 9 bases not matched to a gene. Looked up from germline, CDR1 is SGHTA and CDR2 is FQGTGA.

The CDR3 here is CASSSGTRSETQYF. CDR3 DNA sequence: TGTGCCAGCAGCTCCGGGACCCGGTCGGAGACCCAGTACTTC. V and J are TRBV11-2 and TRBJ2-5; either TRBD1 or TRBD2 may fit D (5 bases each). Looked up from germline, CDR1 is SGHAT and CDR2 is FQNNGV. This CDR3 region has 14 residues. Trimming removed 4 bases from V and 5 bases from J, with 14 bases in between.

This chain joins TRBV29-1 and TRBJ2-1; D gene ambiguous. With 4 bases removed from V and 8 bases from J, the gap between germline ends came to 12 bases. From germline, CDR1 is SQVTM and CDR2 ANQGSEA. CDR3 size: 12 residues. The CDR3 DNA sequence: TGCAGCGTTGCGGACGGTGGGGATGAGCAGTTCTTC. This codes for CSVADGGDEQFF.

This clonotype was seen ten or more times. The chain uses TRBV29-1 and TRBJ2-7, with D possibly being TRBD1 (5 bases). The CDR3 spans 15 residues. The V end was cut by 1 base, the J end by 4 bases, with 17 bases between. CDR1 and CDR2 (germline): SQVTM, ANQGSEA. The CDR3 DNA reads as TGCAGCGTTGAAGGTCAGGGTTCAGGAAGTTACGAGCAGTACTTC. Its translation is CSVEGQGSGSYEQYF.

This clonotype turned up a few times. This chain connects TRBV12-3 or TRBV12-4 to TRBJ2-5; TRBD2 matches at 7 bases. V shed 5 bases and J 1 base; nucleotides not matched to a gene: 4. The CDR3 spans 14 residues. In nucleotides, the CDR3 is TGTGCCAGCAGTGGACTAGGAATCCAAGAGACCCAGTACTTC. Amino acid sequence: CASSGLGIQETQYF.

This clonotype was detected only a few times. The chain employs TRBV12-3 or TRBV12-4 and TRBJ1-2; D is possibly TRBD1 (5 bases). The CDR3 consists of 15 residues. V lost 3 bases and J 0 bases, leaving 11 bases between the germline ends. Here the CDR3 DNA reads TGTGCCAGCAGTTTGGGGCAGGGCGCTAACTATGGCTACACCTTC. The encoded protein is CASSLGQGANYGYTF.

J is TRBJ2-4 and V is TRBV7-9, with D unresolved. V lost 2 bases and J 0 bases, leaving 8 bases between the germline ends. Germline V gene lookup returns CDR1 SEHNR and CDR2 FQNEAQ (reference sequence). The CDR3 is 15 residues long. The CDR3 DNA is TGTGCCAGCAGCTTATCTGGGCTAGCCAAAAACATTCAGTACTTC. The encoded protein is CASSLSGLAKNIQYF.

This clonotype has just one count. The gene calls are TRBV6-6 and TRBJ2-7, with 7 bases identical to TRBD1. The germline CDR1 and CDR2 sequences are MNHNY and SVGAGI (reference sequence). V lost 5 bases and J lost 3; bases outside the gene matches: 10. CDR3 size: 15 residues. The CDR3 protein is CASSGDRVSRYEQYF. The CDR3 DNA reads as TGTGCCAGCAGTGGCGACAGGGTGAGTCGCTACGAGCAGTACTTC.

The rearrangement uses TRBV7-9 and TRBJ1-4; TRBD1 might be the D (5 bases). Germline V lookup: CDR1 SEHNR, CDR2 FQNEAQ (reference sequence). Trimming stripped 4 bases from V and 11 bases from J, with 20 bases between. This CDR3 is built from 15 residues. CDR3 region: CASSSEQTALGKLFF. Here the CDR3 DNA reads TGTGCCAGCAGCTCGGAACAGACAGCGTTGGGGAAACTGTTTTTT.

This clonotype was seen only a few times. The J gene is TRBJ2-2, the V gene TRBV7-3, with 12 positions matching TRBD2. Looked up from germline, CDR1 is SGHTA and CDR2 is FQGTGA. The CDR3 contains 16 residues. V shed 5 bases, J shed 6 bases, and the junction held 7 bases outside the gene matches. The CDR3 bases are TGTGCCAGCAGCCCCTCTAGGACTAGCGGGGCCGGGGAGCTGTTTTTT. This codes for CASSPSRTSGAGELFF.

This clonotype was picked up a small number of times. The chain links TRBV29-1 to TRBJ1-2; D is unresolved. V was clipped by 5 bases and J by 5 bases, with 12 bases between them. This CDR3 has 12 residues. Looked up from germline, CDR1 is SQVTM and CDR2 is ANQGSEA. The CDR3 region has the DNA TGCAGCGTTTTCAGATGGAGATATGGCTACACCTTC. Amino acid sequence: CSVFRWRYGYTF.

This chain links TRBV6-1 with TRBJ1-5; D is possibly TRBD1 (6 bases). Trimming left V 7 bases short and J 0 bases short, with 13 bases between. Per the germline V gene, CDR1 is MNHNS and CDR2 is SASEGT. The CDR3 length is 15 residues. The CDR3 coding sequence is TGTGCCAGCACCAAGACAGGTGGTAGCAATCAGCCCCAGCATTTT. It codes for CASTKTGGSNQPQHF.

The V gene is TRBV5-1, the J gene TRBJ2-5, with 7 bases lining up with TRBD2. CDR3 size: 16 residues. Trimming at V came to 0 bases and at J to 6 bases, leaving 11 bases not matched to a gene. Germline V gene lookup returns CDR1 SGHRS and CDR2 YFSETQ. CDR3 amino acids: CASSLDPGLGRQTQYF. For the CDR3, the DNA is TGCGCCAGCAGCTTGGACCCCGGACTAGGGCGGCAGACCCAGTACTTC.

This clonotype was counted only a few times. The V gene is TRBV5-8, the J gene TRBJ2-1; a weak D match, TRBD2 (5 bases). The CDR3 is 15 residues long. V shed 4 bases and J shed 0 bases, with 11 bases lying between them. Germline V gene data show CDR1 as SGHTS and CDR2 as YDEGEE. The DNA of the CDR3 is TGTGCCAGCAGCCGCCTAGGGAGCTCCTACAATGAGCAGTTCTTC. Amino acids: CASSRLGSSYNEQFF.

J is TRBJ1-1 and V is TRBV18; no firm D call. Trimming stripped 0 bases from V and 1 base from J, with 12 bases between. The CDR3 contains 16 residues. CDR1 KGHSH and CDR2 LQKENI come from the germline V gene. The CDR3 spells CASSPPGRTGNTEAFF. The CDR3 DNA reads as TGTGCCAGCTCACCACCGGGGAGGACTGGGAACACTGAAGCTTTCTTT.

This chain connects TRBV4-1 to TRBJ1-3, with D unresolved. V lost 0 bases and J 1 base, leaving 7 bases between the germline ends. In germline, CDR1 is MGHRA, CDR2 YSYEKL. This CDR3 is 15 amino acids long. The chain's CDR3 is CASSQERRSGNTIYF. The CDR3 DNA reads as TGCGCCAGCAGCCAAGAGCGGAGATCTGGAAACACCATATATTTT.

The chain employs TRBV27 and TRBJ2-3; TRBD2 aligns across 9 bases. V was clipped by 4 bases and J by 3 bases; unmatched bases: 5. The CDR3 runs 15 residues. Germline CDR1 reads MNHEY; CDR2 reads SMNVEV (reference sequence). The CDR3 region has the DNA TGTGCCAGCAGTTCCCTAGCGGGGAGAACAGATACGCAGTATTTT. Its translation is CASSSLAGRTDTQYF.